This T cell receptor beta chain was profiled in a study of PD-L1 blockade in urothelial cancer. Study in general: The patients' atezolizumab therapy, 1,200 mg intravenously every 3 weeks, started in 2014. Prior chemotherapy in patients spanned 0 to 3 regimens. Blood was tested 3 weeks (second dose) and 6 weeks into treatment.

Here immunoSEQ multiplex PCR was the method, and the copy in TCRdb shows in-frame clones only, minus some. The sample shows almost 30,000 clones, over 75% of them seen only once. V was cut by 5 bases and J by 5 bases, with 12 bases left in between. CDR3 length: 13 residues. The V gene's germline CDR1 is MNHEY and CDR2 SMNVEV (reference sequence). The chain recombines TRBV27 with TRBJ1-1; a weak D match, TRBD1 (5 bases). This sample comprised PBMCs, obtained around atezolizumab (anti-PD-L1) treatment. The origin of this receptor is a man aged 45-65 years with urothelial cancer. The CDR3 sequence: CASSPSGGTEAFF. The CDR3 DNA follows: TGTGCCAGCAGTCCCTCCGGGGGTACTGAAGCTTTCTTT.